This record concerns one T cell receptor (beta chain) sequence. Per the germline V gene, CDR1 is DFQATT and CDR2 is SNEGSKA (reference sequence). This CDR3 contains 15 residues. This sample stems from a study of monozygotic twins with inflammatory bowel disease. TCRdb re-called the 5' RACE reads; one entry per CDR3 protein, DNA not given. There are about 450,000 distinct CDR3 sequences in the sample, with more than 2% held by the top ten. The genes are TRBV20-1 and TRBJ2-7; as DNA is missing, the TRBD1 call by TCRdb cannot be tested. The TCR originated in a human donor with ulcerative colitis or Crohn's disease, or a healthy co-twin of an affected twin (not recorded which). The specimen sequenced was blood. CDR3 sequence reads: CSARLQSGGSYEQYF.